The present T cell receptor (beta chain) was sequenced within a study of T-cell reconstitution after alpha-beta-depleted transplantation in children. Study-level points and caveats: For some patients, TCRbeta diversity was high at day 60 because of recipient T cells and thymic progenitors that survived. T-cell counts and diversity were attributed mostly to newly produced T cells one year after transplant. Several hundred expanded graft clones reportedly supplied alpha-beta T cells about two months after transplant.

Unmatched junction bases numbered 0, after V lost 1 base and J lost 3 bases. CDR3 length: 13 residues. In germline, CDR1 is SGHDN, CDR2 FVKESK. This clonotype was picked up many times. Antigen specificity is unknown. For TCRbeta, the library was prepared with unique molecular identifiers. MiXCR, run by TCRdb on the PCR reads, gives a single entry per CDR3 protein. This sample has 350,000 to 500,000 distinct CDR3 sequences, with around two fifths found just once. This TCR derives from a girl aged 2-10 years with aplastic anemia, due to receive a stem cell transplant. The chain couples TRBV14 to TRBJ2-7; 7 bases are a match to TRBD1. This specimen consisted of PBMCs, obtained before TCRalphabeta/CD19-depleted stem cell transplant. For the CDR3, the DNA is TGTGCCAGCAGCCAAGGACAGGGCTACGAGCAGTACTTC. Amino acid sequence: CASSQGQGYEQYF.